The 6 T cell receptor beta chains below all came from one sample that was sequenced in a study of blood T cell repertoires in COVID-19. Assay: immunoSEQ multiplex PCR; the TCRdb copy retains only in-frame clones and omits some. This table holds approximately 110,000 clones, approximately 85% found once. The specimen sequenced was peripheral blood. These receptors were obtained from a woman older than 75 with COVID-19, enrolled during active disease.

The sample holds one count of this clone. CDR3 in amino acids: CASSFKSGTPYGYTF. For the CDR3, the DNA is TGTGCCAGCAGTTTCAAATCCGGGACACCTTATGGCTACACCTTC. This chain joins TRBV6-5 and TRBJ1-2, with D possibly TRBD1 on 6 matching bases. CDR1 is MNHEY, CDR2 SVGAGI, per germline. The CDR3 contains 15 residues. V was clipped by 4 bases and J by 5 bases, with 17 bases between them.

The rearrangement uses TRBV5-4 and TRBJ2-3; a possible D gene is TRBD2 (6 bases). The germline CDR1 and CDR2 sequences are SGHNT and YYREEE (reference sequence). The CDR3 sequence is 16 residues long. V was clipped by 0 bases and J by 5 bases, with 16 bases between them. The CDR3 region is CASSLGGGIKQDTQYF. The CDR3 nucleotides read TGTGCCAGCAGCTTGGGCGGCGGGATAAAACAAGATACGCAGTATTTT. Together with reference TRBV5-4 and TRBJ2-3, the CDR3 gives the full variable domain: ETGVTQSPTHLIKTRGQQVTLRCSSQSGHNTVSWYQQALGQGPQFIFQYYREEENGRGNFPPRFSGLQFPNYSSELNVNALELDDSALYLCASSLGGGIKQDTQYFGPGTRLTVL.

As to this clone: One end of the junction is discordant with germline, which a read error may explain. In the same sample, other DNA sequences code for this CDR3. The genes are TRBV28 and TRBJ1-1; TRBD1 matches 8 bases. Germline V gene lookup returns CDR1 MDHEN and CDR2 SYDVKM. The CDR3 is made up of 14 amino acids. Here the CDR3 DNA reads TGTGCCAGCAGTTTGGACAGGGTGAATACTGAAGCTTTCTTT. It is translated as CASSLDRVNTEAFF.

The CDR3 here is CASSPHGNEQFF. The DNA for the CDR3 is TGTGCCAGCAGCCCGCACGGGAATGAGCAGTTCTTC. This chain joins TRBV6-4 and TRBJ2-1; unclear D gene. Germline V gene lookup returns CDR1 MRHNA and CDR2 SNTAGT. There are 12 residues in the CDR3. Trimming pared 6 bases from V and 7 bases from J, leaving 10 bases between.

The chain employs TRBV12-3 or TRBV12-4 and TRBJ2-5; D might be TRBD1 (5 bases). The CDR3 is made up of 13 amino acids. Trimming cost V 3 bases and J 5 bases, with 10 bases left between them. The CDR3 region is CASSFRGTETQYF. CDR3 DNA sequence: TGTGCCAGCAGTTTTAGGGGTACCGAGACCCAGTACTTC.

The V gene is TRBV6-5, the J gene TRBJ2-6; unclear D gene. Looked up from germline, CDR1 is MNHEY and CDR2 is SVGAGI. The CDR3 covers 15 residues. Trimming pared 6 bases from V and 2 bases from J, leaving 11 bases between. The CDR3 region has the DNA TGTGCCAGCAGGGTGAGGTCGCCTGGGGCCAACGTCCTGACTTTC. It specifies CASRVRSPGANVLTF.